This T cell receptor (beta chain) came from a study of T cells in Graves' hyperthyroidism and ophthalmopathy (dated 2019 in TCRdb). Study-wide context: Peripheral blood samples were taken at the time of initial diagnosis, prior to any treatment. A discovery cohort of 95 to 100 patients, 43 with Graves' ophthalmopathy and 55 to 65 with stable Graves' hyperthyroidism, was used to find distinguishing TCR V-J signatures. Prospective prediction of ophthalmopathy was tested in an independent validation cohort of 18 to 20 hyperthyroidism patients and 15 to 17 patients who later progressed to ophthalmopathy. The roughly 94 discovery patients were randomly split 7:3 into training and test sets. The study also compared thyroid tissue and blood T-cell repertoires from more than 5 Graves' hyperthyroidism patients. Once sampling was done, hyperthyroidism patients were given methimazole at a starting dose of 30 mg daily, whereas ophthalmopathy patients were given high-dose intravenous methylprednisolone. TCR Vbeta CDR3 sequencing of roughly 140 peripheral blood samples (under 45 ophthalmopathy, approximately 80 hyperthyroidism and some 17 progressor patients) is reported in the paper. General findings and caveats noted by the study authors: Sample size was not statistically predetermined, and blinding of investigators to group allocation was not performed. Most expanded thyroid clonotypes (frequency above 0.001) were also found in blood, which suggests that blood repertoires may mirror thyroid immune responses. In validation, the model predicted progression to ophthalmopathy a median of about 6.8 months before onset, with over 55% sensitivity and 72.22% specificity. In cross-validation, a model built on a 13 V-J signature told ophthalmopathy apart from stable hyperthyroidism with less than 90% sensitivity and approximately 81% specificity, and in testing the same model reached 80%/75%.

This clonotype has only a few counts. Its antigen is currently not known. Its ends do not fully match the called genes, so a read error is possible. CDR1 SQVTM and CDR2 ANQGSEA were looked up in the germline V gene. The cysteine opens and the phenylalanine closes a CDR3 of 11 amino acids. Only the CDR3 region is kept as DNA, spanning 33 bases read in frame from base 1. A patient counted as having stable Graves' hyperthyroidism if no progression to ophthalmopathy occurred over 18 months of follow-up. The hyperthyroidism patients were between 18 and 65 years old and newly diagnosed, with a disease duration of less than 2 months. Any patient with an uncontrolled infection, another autoimmune disease, pregnancy or lactation was excluded. Diagnoses relied on clinical symptoms, serum thyroxine and TRAb, thyroid ultrasound and orbital computed tomography. Ficoll-Paque density gradient centrifugation was used to isolate PBMCs from around 10 ml of fresh peripheral blood. Total RNA was extracted using Trizol reagent, and RNA quality was assessed on an Agilent 2100 Bioanalyzer.

TCR beta CDR3 regions were amplified from RNA transcripts. A first-round RT-PCR of the TCR CDR3 used the HTBI primer set with the Qiagen OneStep RT-PCR kit. The libraries were constructed in a second round of multiplex PCR and then size-selected and purified. Sequencing of the libraries was done on an Illumina HiSeq2000 using paired-end 100 bp reads. Per the source publication's procedure: Raw data were processed with SOAPnuke, discarding reads with adapters, uncalled bases, mean Phred below 15, or no exact constant-primer or identifier match. High-quality paired reads were merged with COPE v1.2.5, and unique nucleotide sequences were defined as clonotypes. Clonotypes were aligned to IMGT TRBV, TRBD and TRBJ reference segments using MiTCR v1.1. The analysis included only V-J combinations with a frequency above 0.0001, which together covered more than 99% of the repertoires. A TCS score was defined as the ratio of F50 (clonal expansion) to E x V (chaos), with BLOSUM62-based TCRdist applied between CDR3 peptides within each V-J. Welch's t-statistics and random forest reduced roughly 530 V-J features to 13, which were used in a naive Bayes classifier (R e1071). TCRdb reprocessed the public reads (quality trimming at Q25 with fastp, clone calling with MiXCR) and kept in-frame beta chains. Here each entry gathers all rows of one CDR3 protein and keeps the most common genes and DNA. The V and J calls and clone size come from TCRdb's table, not from the authors' own analysis. The sample has around 520,000 distinct CDR3 sequences on record, 14% of them singletons. The top ten constitute approximately 15% of the sample.

Rearrangement joined TRBV29-1 to TRBJ2-7; the D gene is tentatively TRBD1 or TRBD2, each matching 5 bases. The sequencing input was blood. The TCR was taken from a woman between 40 and 55 years old with Graves' hyperthyroidism. The DNA sequence reads TGCAGCGTTGAATGGGGGAACGAGCAGTGCTTC. Its translation is CSVEWGNEQCF.